The next 26 T cell receptor beta chains were all read from a single sample in a study of blood T cell repertoires in COVID-19. This table comes from immunoSEQ multiplex PCR, and its TCRdb copy is limited to in-frame clones, with some not included. This sample has tens of thousands of clones, with 91% found just once. Sequencing was carried out using peripheral blood. These receptors all come from a human donor in a cohort sampled during active COVID-19.

The rearrangement uses TRBV11-2 and TRBJ2-5; 13 positions match TRBD2. The CDR3 is made up of 17 amino acids. V shed 4 bases, J shed 1 base, and the junction held 6 bases outside the gene matches. Germline CDR1 SGHAT, CDR2 FQNNGV. The CDR3 here is CASSSQGTSGVQETQYF. The CDR3 DNA follows: TGTGCCAGCAGCTCCCAAGGGACTAGCGGGGTCCAAGAGACCCAGTACTTC. Full variable domain (remainder filled in from reference TRBV11-2 and TRBJ2-5): EAGVAQSPRYKIIEKRQSVAFWCNPISGHATLYWYQQILGQGPKLLIQFQNNGVVDDSQLPKDRFSAERLKGVDSTLKIQPAKLEDSAVYLCASSSQGTSGVQETQYFGPGTRLLVL.

This chain connects TRBV29-1 to TRBJ1-2; 9 nucleotides match TRBD1. The trim removed 7 bases at V and 7 bases at J, leaving 13 bases unmatched. In germline, CDR1 is SQVTM, CDR2 ANQGSEA. The length of the CDR3 is 14 residues. In nucleotides, the CDR3 is TGCAGCGGTGGGACGGGGACAGGGACTTCTGGCTACACCTTC. Protein product: CSGGTGTGTSGYTF.

The CDR3 nucleotides read TGTGCCAGCAGCGTACGGGGGTCCGAGCAGTACTTC. Translating it yields CASSVRGSEQYF. The V gene is TRBV9, the J gene TRBJ2-7, with a possible D match to TRBD2 (6 bases). The V end lost 1 base, the J end lost 6 bases, and 8 bases lay between the germline ends. CDR1 is SGDLS and CDR2 is YYNGEE in the germline V gene. The CDR3 runs to 12 residues.

The chain is built from TRBV18 and TRBJ1-6; perhaps TRBD1 as D (6 bases). The CDR3 runs 14 residues. Germline V gene lookup returns CDR1 KGHSH and CDR2 LQKENI. V shed 3 bases and J shed 8 bases, with 11 bases lying between them. The CDR3 DNA reads as TGTGCCAGCTCACCCGCAGGGGATGATTCACCCCTCCACTTT. Protein product: CASSPAGDDSPLHF.

V usage is TRBV7-3 and J usage is TRBJ2-3, with a weak D call TRBD2 (6 bases). V was pared by 5 bases and J by 10 bases, with 16 bases between. This CDR3 spans 13 amino acids. The germline V gene has CDR1 SGHTA and CDR2 FQGTGA. The CDR3 DNA reads as TGTGCCAGCAGCGAAAATTCCGGGACTGCGCAGTATTTT. This encodes CASSENSGTAQYF.

This clone was seen a single time. The rearrangement joins TRBV5-1 to TRBJ2-5; D possibly corresponds to TRBD2 (7 bases). Germline V gene data show CDR1 as SGHRS and CDR2 as YFSETQ. With 4 bases removed from V and 5 bases from J, the gap between germline ends came to 18 bases. CDR3 size: 15 residues. The CDR3 DNA reads as TGCGCCAGCAGCCGTAATAGAGGGGGGGAGGAGACCCAGTACTTC. Protein sequence: CASSRNRGGEETQYF.

As regards this clone: Mismatch with germline at one junction end may stem from a read error. The chain employs TRBV7-7 and TRBJ2-1; 9 bases agree with TRBD2. CDR1 is SSHAT, CDR2 FNYEAQ, per germline (reference sequence). The CDR3 is 15 amino acids. The CDR3 reads CASSRTSGPGNEQFF. CDR3 in DNA: TGTGCTAGCAGCCGAACTAGCGGGCCGGGGAATGAGCAGTTCTTC. The full variable domain, in which reference TRBV7-7 and TRBJ2-1 provide the parts outside the CDR3, is GAGVSQSPRYKVTKRGQDVTLRCDPISSHATLYWYQQALGQGPEFLTYFNYEAQPDKSGLPSDRFSAERPEGSISTLTIQRTEQRDSAMYRCASSRTSGPGNEQFFGPGTRLTVL.

CDR3 nucleotide sequence: TGTGCCAGTAGTATAGTTAGCGACACCGGGGAGCTGTTTTTT. Protein: CASSIVSDTGELFF. The chain has TRBV19 and TRBJ2-2; maybe TRBD2 (5 bases). The CDR3 length is 14 residues. Germline assignment: CDR1 LNHDA and CDR2 SQIVND (reference sequence). Deletions cut 1 base from V and 3 bases from J, with 6 bases between.

CDR3 sequence reads: CASSPLAGSGANVLTF. The CDR3, as DNA: TGCGCCAGCAGCCCTCTGGCAGGATCTGGGGCCAACGTCCTGACTTTC. This chain links TRBV5-1 with TRBJ2-6; no reliable D call. The CDR3 contains 16 residues. V dropped 4 bases and J dropped 1 base, with 12 bases sitting between them. Germline CDR1 reads SGHRS; CDR2 reads YFSETQ.

This chain links TRBV12-3 or TRBV12-4 with TRBJ1-5; TRBD1 matches at 8 bases. This CDR3 is 13 amino acids long. The trim removed 7 bases at V and 5 bases at J, leaving 4 bases unmatched. The CDR3, as DNA: TGTGCCAGCACTCTGACAGGGGATCAGCCCCAGCATTTT. Protein: CASTLTGDQPQHF.

The chain has TRBV19 and TRBJ2-7; the D gene is possibly TRBD1 (5 bases). This CDR3 region has 13 residues. V was trimmed by 4 bases and J by 2 bases, leaving 9 bases between them. Germline loops: CDR1 LNHDA, CDR2 SQIVND (reference sequence). DNA for the CDR3: TGTGCCAGTAGTAGCAGGGTTCCCTACGAGCAGTACTTC. It specifies CASSSRVPYEQYF.

This sequence joins TRBV7-9 and TRBJ1-1; D ambiguous. From germline, CDR1 is SEHNR and CDR2 FQNEAQ (reference sequence). Deletions cut 0 bases from V and 5 bases from J, with 7 bases between. This CDR3 comprises 13 residues. The DNA for the CDR3 is TGTGCCAGCAGCTTAGCTATGGCTACTGAAGCTTTCTTT. Translated, it gives CASSLAMATEAFF.

The genes are TRBV7-3 and TRBJ2-3; 10 bases fit TRBD2. With 5 bases clipped from V and 3 bases from J, the junction kept 8 bases outside the gene matches. The V gene's germline CDR1 is SGHTA and CDR2 FQGTGA. This CDR3 region has 16 residues. Written as DNA, the CDR3 is TGTGCCAGCAGCCCCCGGACTAGCGGAAGTACAGATACGCAGTATTTT. It is translated as CASSPRTSGSTDTQYF.

The CDR3 region has the DNA TGCGCCAGCAGCCAGGGTGTCGGGGATCAGCCCCAGCATTTT. This encodes CASSQGVGDQPQHF. This chain links TRBV4-3 with TRBJ1-5; no firm D call. Germline V gene lookup returns CDR1 LGHNA and CDR2 YSLEER. V was shortened by 3 bases and J by 5 bases, with 11 bases between the two germline ends. The CDR3 contains 14 residues.

The chain joins TRBV25-1 to TRBJ1-1; TRBD1 agrees at 9 bases. V dropped 3 bases and J dropped 0; count of bases not matched to a gene: 11. The CDR3 consists of 18 residues. The germline V gene has CDR1 MGHDK and CDR2 SYGVNS. CDR3 DNA: TGTGCCAGCAGTGAGCGGGACAGGGCCCTTTTTTTGAACACTGAAGCTTTCTTT. It translates to CASSERDRALFLNTEAFF.

The gene calls are TRBV6-6 and TRBJ1-3, with 7 bases fitting TRBD1. V shed 6 bases, J shed 0 bases, and the junction held 2 bases outside the gene matches. Germline V gene data show CDR1 as MNHNY and CDR2 as SVGAGI (reference sequence). The CDR3 has 14 residues. The CDR3 DNA reads as TGTGCCAGCAGGGACAGGAGCTCTGGAAACACCATATATTTT. Translating it yields CASRDRSSGNTIYF.

CDR3 sequence (DNA): TGCGCCAGCAGCTTAGAGAGCTCTGGAAACACCATATATTTT. Its protein is CASSLESSGNTIYF. The chain has TRBV5-1 and TRBJ1-3; unclear D gene. The germline CDR1 and CDR2 sequences are SGHRS and YFSETQ. CDR3 length: 14 amino acids. Between the trimmed V and J ends, which lost 2 bases and 0 bases, there was a span of 6 bases.

The chain combines TRBV18 with TRBJ1-1, with 7 nucleotides matching TRBD1. The germline gives CDR1 KGHSH, CDR2 LQKENI. The junction had 10 bases not matched to a gene; V was cut back by 6 bases and J by 3 bases. The CDR3 is made up of 15 amino acids. CDR3 coding DNA: TGTGCCAGCTCTTTGACAGGGTCCTGGGACACTGAAGCTTTCTTT. It translates to CASSLTGSWDTEAFF.

The chain carries TRBV27 and TRBJ2-1; TRBD2 agrees at 7 bases. Germline V gene lookup returns CDR1 MNHEY and CDR2 SMNVEV (reference sequence). The CDR3 loop spans 15 amino acids. V shed 5 bases and J 5 bases; nucleotides not matched to a gene: 9. DNA for the CDR3: TGTGCCAGCAGTAGCGGGGCAGGTTGGGACAATGAGCAGTTCTTC. Protein: CASSSGAGWDNEQFF.

V is TRBV7-9 and J is TRBJ2-5, with D uncertain. The germline gives CDR1 SEHNR, CDR2 FQNEAQ (reference sequence). The length of the CDR3 is 13 residues. V dropped 1 base and J dropped 3 bases, with 6 bases sitting between them. The CDR3 bases are TGTGCCAGCAGCTTAGGAGGAGAAGAGACCCAGTACTTC. Its translation is CASSLGGEETQYF.

The V gene is TRBV5-1, the J gene TRBJ2-1; 15 bases line up with TRBD2. Germline CDR1 and CDR2: SGHRS and YFSETQ. The CDR3 has 17 amino acids. J was trimmed by 1 base and V by 2 bases; bases with no gene match: 1. CDR3 residues: CASSFGLAGGSYNEQFF. Here the CDR3 DNA reads TGCGCCAGCAGCTTCGGACTAGCGGGAGGGTCCTACAATGAGCAGTTCTTC.

The chain links TRBV28 to TRBJ2-2; a weak D match, TRBD2 (7 bases). Germline V CDR1 and CDR2: MDHEN, SYDVKM. V was pared by 7 bases and J by 5 bases, with 17 bases between. This CDR3 has 15 residues. The CDR3: CASTWGGAGTGELFF. The CDR3 bases are TGTGCCAGCACCTGGGGGGGGGCAGGGACCGGGGAGCTGTTTTTT.

This clone is labeled medium-sized. This chain uses TRBV18 with TRBJ2-7; 8 nucleotides align to TRBD1. The CDR3 is 13 residues long. Germline CDR1 and CDR2: KGHSH and LQKENI. The V segment lost 3 bases and the J segment 4 bases; nucleotides outside the gene matches: 2. The CDR3 nucleotides are TGTGCCAGCTCACCGGACAGGGAATACGAGCAGTACTTC. Translated: CASSPDREYEQYF.

The CDR3 reads CAISVAGSNEAFF. CDR3 nucleotide sequence: TGTGCCATCAGTGTCGCCGGGTCAAATGAAGCTTTCTTT. The genes are TRBV10-3 and TRBJ1-1, with D uncertain. The CDR3 contains 13 residues. Per the germline V gene, CDR1 is ENHRY and CDR2 is SYGVKD. V lost 4 bases to trimming and J lost 7 bases, with 13 bases between them.

The V gene is TRBV5-1, the J gene TRBJ1-1, with a weak D call TRBD1 (5 bases). The CDR3 contains 14 residues. Trimming took 5 bases from V and 5 from J, leaving 16 bases between them. Germline CDR1 reads SGHRS; CDR2 reads YFSETQ. The CDR3: CASRVETEGTEAFF. As DNA, the CDR3 is TGCGCCAGCAGAGTGGAGACAGAAGGGACTGAAGCTTTCTTT.

V gene TRBV7-5 combines with J gene TRBJ2-3; the DNA was not compared with TRBD2, the D call given in the table. TRBV7-5 has pseudogene status. The CDR3 contains 16 residues. Written as DNA, the CDR3 is TGTGCCAGAAGCATTCCTAGCGGGGGGGGCACAGATACGCAGTATTTT. Translated, it gives CARSIPSGGGTDTQYF.